This T cell receptor beta chain emerged from a study of cytomegalovirus exposure and HLA in healthy donors. Study-level results: Later work found that TCR association rates differed between HLA loci; DRB1 had the most and HLA-C the fewest.

Use of 60 Vbeta and 13 Jbeta primers characterized the PCR. TCRdb's copy holds only in-frame clones and misses some; the assay was immunoSEQ multiplex PCR. The repertoire holds around 210,000 clones, with approximately 81% as singletons. This CDR3 contains 15 residues. From germline, CDR1 is MGHDK and CDR2 SYGVNS. V trimming: 4 bases; J trimming: 1 base; junction bases outside the gene matches: 1. Turning to this clone: Its antigen is as yet unknown.

The sequence derives from a girl aged 2-10 years in good health and CMV-seronegative. The sequenced sample was PBMCs. The genes are TRBV25-1 and TRBJ2-1; 10 nucleotides line up with TRBD1. This chain's CDR3 is CASSADRGSYNEQFF. CDR3 nucleotide sequence: TGTGCCAGCAGTGCGGACAGGGGGTCCTACAATGAGCAGTTCTTC.